The clone carrying this TCR beta chain was detected many times. The entry originates in a study of T cells after yellow fever vaccination. This CDR3 has 16 residues. With V trimmed by 4 bases and J by 6 bases, 13 bases remained unmatched. Germline V gene sequence: CDR1 KGHDR, CDR2 SFDVKD. Each CDR3 protein gets one entry after TCRdb re-called the 5' RACE reads with MiXCR. Among more than 90,000 distinct CDR3 sequences listed, more than 5.5% were seen once. This receptor was obtained from a young man who received the YFV17D yellow fever vaccine. The sequenced sample was CD4+ T cells sorted from PBMCs, obtained roughly seven weeks after the first yellow fever vaccination. J is TRBJ2-7 and V is TRBV24-1; 8 bases fit TRBD1. CDR3 nucleotide sequence: TGTGCCACCAGTGAGAGGGACAGGCACCCAGGAGCCGAGCAGTACTTC. Its protein product is CATSERDRHPGAEQYF.